This T cell receptor (beta chain) is from a study of cytomegalovirus exposure and HLA in healthy donors. General observations from the study: A later analysis linked a missense DCLRE1C variant to TCR beta V- and J-gene trimming.

13 Jbeta primers and 60 Vbeta primers were used for the PCR. Libraries were prepared by immunoSEQ multiplex PCR; TCRdb keeps only in-frame clonotypes and omits some of them. The top ten hold approximately 1.5% of the sample, which has over 50,000 clones, about 90% seen once. This clone was counted a single time. Its antigen remains unidentified. The CDR3 extends over 14 amino acids. V lost 0 bases, J lost 3 bases, and 9 bases lay in between. Germline CDR1 SGHDN, CDR2 FVKESK. The gene calls are TRBV14 and TRBJ2-7, with D unclear. The sequence was obtained from a man aged 30 to 45 in good health and CMV-seropositive. Sample: PBMCs. CDR3 in amino acids: CASSQDLLIYEQYF. The CDR3 coding sequence is TGTGCCAGCAGCCAAGATCTATTGATCTACGAGCAGTACTTC.